Listed here are 31 T cell receptor beta chains from one sample, sequenced in a study of T cell repertoires in cytomegalovirus infection. These TCRs' antigens remain unknown. A single record per CDR3 protein comes from TCRdb applying MiXCR to the reads. This sample has hundreds of thousands of distinct CDR3 sequences, with roughly 36% found just once. Source: cultured PBMCs, taken from culture after CMV antigen stimulation. These receptors came from a human donor in good health (CMV status not recorded). Some clones in this sample may be carry-over from other donors' samples.

The chain employs TRBV4-1 and TRBJ2-5; D is perhaps TRBD1 or TRBD2 (6 bases each). Between the trimmed V and J ends, which lost 4 bases and 5 bases, there was a span of 20 bases. Germline V lookup: CDR1 MGHRA, CDR2 YSYEKL. This CDR3 is 16 amino acids long. The CDR3 DNA is TGCGCCAGCAGCCCTCGGGGGCAGGGTAGGTTGGAGACCCAGTACTTC. It is translated as CASSPRGQGRLETQYF.

The chain recombines TRBV7-2 with TRBJ2-3; TRBD2 might be the D (6 bases). CDR1 SGHTA and CDR2 FQGNSA come from the germline V gene. The ends were cut back, 3 bases at V and 3 bases at J, with 13 bases in the middle. The CDR3 runs to 15 residues. CDR3 in amino acids: CASSFVPGETDTQYF. The CDR3 DNA sequence: TGTGCCAGCAGCTTCGTCCCGGGGGAGACAGATACGCAGTATTTT.

This chain uses TRBV20-1 with TRBJ1-2; TRBD1 aligns across 7 bases. Germline trimming cut 0 bases from V and 2 bases from J; bases unmatched to any gene: 12. This CDR3 contains 17 residues. Germline V gene lookup returns CDR1 DFQATT and CDR2 SNEGSKA (reference sequence). The DNA for the CDR3 is TGCAGTGCTAGAGATCTCGGACTGGGACAGACAAACTATGGCTACACCTTC. As protein: CSARDLGLGQTNYGYTF.

The chain has TRBV29-1 and TRBJ1-2; D ambiguous. V lost 4 bases, J lost 3 bases, and 9 bases lay in between. Germline CDR1 SQVTM, CDR2 ANQGSEA. The CDR3 totals 12 residues. CDR3 in amino acids: CSVGGQDYGYTF. CDR3 DNA: TGCAGCGTTGGCGGGCAAGACTATGGCTACACCTTC.

This clonotype was detected ten times or more. The DNA of the CDR3 is TGTGCCAGCAGTTTTGGAGGACTAGCGGACAATGAGCAGTTCTTC. This encodes CASSFGGLADNEQFF. The chain combines TRBV7-2 with TRBJ2-1, with 10 bases that match TRBD2. V lost 6 bases and J lost 5; bases outside the gene matches: 7. The CDR3 extends over 15 amino acids. Per germline, CDR1 SGHTA and CDR2 FQGNSA.

The chain is built from TRBV20-1 and TRBJ2-1; no reliable D call. CDR3 size: 15 residues. Trimming stripped 0 bases from V and 2 bases from J, with 11 bases between. Looked up from germline, CDR1 is DFQATT and CDR2 is SNEGSKA (reference sequence). The CDR3 DNA reads as TGCAGTGCTAGAGATCTGGGGTCGCCCTACAATGAGCAGTTCTTC. Translation gives CSARDLGSPYNEQFF.

The table lists this clonotype with a few counts. V gene TRBV7-9 combines with J gene TRBJ1-1, with D perhaps TRBD1 (5 bases). V was cut by 3 bases and J by 4 bases, with 9 bases left in between. The CDR3 spans 13 residues. Per germline, CDR1 SEHNR and CDR2 FQNEAQ (reference sequence). CDR3 sequence: CASSFSDSTEAFF. In DNA, the CDR3 is TGTGCCAGCAGCTTTTCTGACAGCACTGAAGCTTTCTTT.

This clonotype was observed a few times. The chain uses TRBV6-1 and TRBJ2-3, with unresolved D. V lost 6 bases and J lost 0, with 16 bases in between. Per germline, CDR1 MNHNS and CDR2 SASEGT. The CDR3 contains 16 residues. The CDR3 loop is CASRHPSPGSTDTQYF. CDR3 nucleotides: TGTGCCAGCAGGCACCCTTCACCCGGTAGCACAGATACGCAGTATTTT.

V gene TRBV5-4 combines with J gene TRBJ2-3, with 8 positions matching TRBD2. J lost 1 base, V lost 4 bases, and 8 bases had no gene match. The CDR3 length is 16 residues. Germline lookup yields CDR1 SGHNT and CDR2 YYREEE (reference sequence). CDR3 amino acids: CASSPPGLEGTDTQYF. The CDR3 coding sequence is TGTGCCAGCAGCCCCCCGGGACTAGAGGGCACAGATACGCAGTATTTT.

The chain is built from TRBV6-2 or TRBV6-3 and TRBJ2-4, with 7 bases that match TRBD2. V trimming: 5 bases; J trimming: 14 bases; junction bases outside the gene matches: 9. CDR3 length: 12 amino acids. Germline CDR1 is MNHEY and CDR2 is SVGEGT. CDR3: CASSPGTTAEYF. The DNA of the CDR3 is TGTGCCAGCAGTCCCGGGACTACTGCGGAGTACTTC.

The chain carries TRBV27 and TRBJ2-7; D may be TRBD1 or TRBD2 (5 bases each). The CDR3 contains 17 residues. V shed 5 bases and J shed 2 bases, with 22 bases lying between them. Germline loops: CDR1 MNHEY, CDR2 SMNVEV (reference sequence). The CDR3 loop is CASSQPTFRGRTYEQYF. In nucleotides, the CDR3 is TGTGCCAGCAGTCAACCCACCTTCCGGGGACGGACCTACGAGCAGTACTTC.

The chain joins TRBV6-5 to TRBJ1-1; D may be TRBD1 (5 bases). This CDR3 has 14 residues. Germline lookup yields CDR1 MNHEY and CDR2 SVGAGI. V gave up 5 bases and J gave up 2 bases, with 12 bases separating them. DNA for the CDR3: TGTGCCAGCAGTGGGGGACTGATAAACACTGAAGCTTTCTTT. Encoded protein: CASSGGLINTEAFF.

V and J are TRBV19 and TRBJ1-1, with D possibly being TRBD1 (6 bases). V was trimmed by 7 bases and J by 3 bases, leaving 21 bases between them. This CDR3 contains 16 residues. The germline V gene encodes CDR1 LNHDA and CDR2 SQIVND (reference sequence). CDR3 loop: CASTRSGGRWDTEAFF. CDR3 sequence (DNA): TGTGCCAGTACGAGGTCTGGGGGCAGGTGGGACACTGAAGCTTTCTTT.

This clonotype was counted between two and nine times. This chain joins TRBV28 and TRBJ2-1; D remains unclear. Between the trimmed V and J ends, which lost 6 bases and 7 bases, there was a span of 10 bases. The germline gives CDR1 MDHEN, CDR2 SYDVKM. The CDR3 totals 12 residues. The CDR3 DNA is TGTGCCAGCAGGTTGGGCAGAAATGAGCAGTTCTTC. Its translation: CASRLGRNEQFF.

This clonotype occurred a few times. This CDR3 reads CASSFGQAWTAFF. DNA for the CDR3: TGTGCCAGCAGCTTTGGACAGGCCTGGACGGCTTTCTTT. The chain joins TRBV27 to TRBJ1-1, with 7 bases fitting TRBD1. CDR1 is MNHEY and CDR2 is SMNVEV in the germline V gene (reference sequence). The CDR3 spans 13 residues. V was clipped by 6 bases and J by 11 bases; unmatched bases: 12.

This clonotype showed up many times. The gene calls are TRBV7-2 and TRBJ1-1; D is unresolved. CDR3 size: 14 residues. The germline V gene encodes CDR1 SGHTA and CDR2 FQGNSA. Trimming shortened V by 1 base and J by 9 bases, and 15 bases separated the two germline ends. CDR3 nucleotide sequence: TGTGCCAGCAGCTTAGATCGGGCAGGCCCCAAAGCTTTCTTT. Its protein product is CASSLDRAGPKAFF.

The CDR3 protein is CASSQGPRKETQYF. CDR3 nucleotides: TGTGCCAGCAGCCAAGGGCCAAGAAAAGAGACCCAGTACTTC. V usage is TRBV3-1 and J usage is TRBJ2-5; D not certain. Germline values: CDR1 LGHDT, CDR2 YNNKEL (reference sequence). V was trimmed by 1 base and J by 3 bases, leaving 9 bases between them. This CDR3 contains 14 residues.

The rearrangement joins TRBV7-6 to TRBJ2-2, with TRBD1 matching over 8 bases. The germline V gene has CDR1 SGHVS and CDR2 FNYEAQ. The CDR3 is made up of 15 amino acids. Losses at the gene ends were 7 bases for V and 6 bases for J; bases not matched to a gene: 10. CDR3 in DNA: TGTGCCAGCAACCGCGACAGGGGTGGCCCCGGGGAGCTGTTTTTT. Protein sequence: CASNRDRGGPGELFF.

The chain couples TRBV20-1 to TRBJ2-5; the D gene is possibly TRBD1 (6 bases). V lost 6 bases, J lost 4 bases, and 15 bases lay in between. CDR3 length: 13 amino acids. The germline CDR1 and CDR2 sequences are DFQATT and SNEGSKA (reference sequence). CDR3 amino acids: CSARPGHLETQYF. As DNA, the CDR3 is TGCAGTGCACGACCGGGACATTTAGAGACCCAGTACTTC.

The chain uses TRBV20-1 and TRBJ2-3; the D is unclear. The CDR3 runs to 16 residues. V was clipped by 5 bases and J by 5 bases, with 23 bases between them. Germline CDR1 DFQATT, CDR2 SNEGSKA (reference sequence). Here the CDR3 DNA reads TGCAGTGCTGATGACTCCAGCGCTAAGAAACTAGATACGCAGTATTTT. This sequence encodes CSADDSSAKKLDTQYF.

This clonotype was seen a handful of times. The chain has TRBV15 and TRBJ2-1, with 12 nucleotides matching TRBD2. The germline gives CDR1 LNHNV, CDR2 YYDKDF (reference sequence). The CDR3 totals 15 residues. With 5 bases clipped from V and 6 bases from J, the junction kept 5 bases outside the gene matches. The CDR3 here is CATSSRLAGANEQFF. CDR3 bases: TGTGCCACCAGCTCACGACTAGCGGGAGCCAATGAGCAGTTCTTC.

There are a few counts of this clonotype. This rearrangement joins TRBV7-6 to TRBJ2-7; 9 bases line up with TRBD2. Trimming removed 2 bases from V and 3 bases from J; junction bases left unmatched: 5. Germline V gives CDR1 SGHVS, CDR2 FNYEAQ. This CDR3 has 15 residues. CDR3 residues: CASSLSAGGDYEQYF. The CDR3 DNA is TGTGCCAGCAGCTTAAGTGCGGGGGGGGACTACGAGCAGTACTTC.

This clonotype was detected only a few times. V usage is TRBV7-2 and J usage is TRBJ2-7, with D perhaps matching TRBD2 (6 bases). This CDR3 contains 16 residues. Germline CDR1 is SGHTA and CDR2 is FQGNSA. Trimming pared 1 base from V and 2 bases from J, leaving 15 bases between. CDR3 protein: CASSLGPIGSTYEQYF. The CDR3 DNA follows: TGTGCCAGCAGCTTAGGTCCTATCGGGAGTACCTACGAGCAGTACTTC.

This clonotype was seen only a few times. This chain joins TRBV29-1 and TRBJ2-2, with TRBD2 matching 10 bases. V shed 5 bases, J shed 6 bases, and the junction held 12 bases outside the gene matches. Per germline, CDR1 SQVTM and CDR2 ANQGSEA. The CDR3 is 16 residues long. The CDR3 loop is CSVSLAGRDQAGELFF. The DNA of the CDR3 is TGCAGCGTTTCACTAGCGGGAAGGGATCAGGCCGGGGAGCTGTTTTTT.

The chain couples TRBV24-1 to TRBJ2-7; D ambiguous. The length of the CDR3 is 11 residues. Trimming stripped 5 bases from V and 5 bases from J, with 6 bases between. Germline assignment: CDR1 KGHDR and CDR2 SFDVKD. CDR3 sequence (DNA): TGTGCCACCAGTGTGAATAACGAGCAGTACTTC. As protein: CATSVNNEQYF.

This clonotype was observed a few times. The chain employs TRBV6-5 and TRBJ2-3; 11 bases agree with TRBD1. Germline V lookup: CDR1 MNHEY, CDR2 SVGAGI. This CDR3 contains 13 residues. The junction had 3 bases not matched to a gene; V was cut back by 6 bases and J by 7 bases. The CDR3: CASRDRGPNTQYF. DNA for the CDR3: TGTGCCAGCAGGGACAGGGGGCCCAATACGCAGTATTTT.

This chain joins TRBV4-1 and TRBJ2-3; D gene unclear. CDR1 MGHRA and CDR2 YSYEKL come from the germline V gene. This CDR3 comprises 12 residues. V was clipped by 3 bases and J by 6 bases, with 7 bases between them. The CDR3 spells CASSQVRDTQYF. CDR3 bases: TGCGCCAGCAGCCAGGTTAGGGATACGCAGTATTTT.

The chain joins TRBV5-4 to TRBJ2-7; D gene uncertain. Per germline, CDR1 SGHNT and CDR2 YYREEE (reference sequence). The V gene lost 2 bases and the J gene lost 0 bases, with 12 bases spanning the gap. The CDR3 loop spans 15 amino acids. CDR3 nucleotides: TGTGCCAGCAGCTTTTTCACCGGCGCCTCCTACGAGCAGTACTTC. The encoded protein is CASSFFTGASYEQYF. Variable domain in full (rest from reference TRBV5-4 and TRBJ2-7): ETGVTQSPTHLIKTRGQQVTLRCSSQSGHNTVSWYQQALGQGPQFIFQYYREEENGRGNFPPRFSGLQFPNYSSELNVNALELDDSALYLCASSFFTGASYEQYFGPGTRLTVT.

The gene calls are TRBV7-4 and TRBJ2-1; 10 bases agree with TRBD2. Per the germline V gene, CDR1 is SGHVT and CDR2 is SQSDAQ. With V trimmed by 4 bases and J by 0 bases, 9 bases remained unmatched. There are 18 residues in the CDR3. The CDR3 protein is CASSSPSGGDSSYNEQFF. The CDR3 nucleotides read TGTGCCAGCAGCTCCCCCAGCGGGGGGGATAGCTCCTACAATGAGCAGTTCTTC.

This clonotype was observed a handful of times. The chain recombines TRBV20-1 with TRBJ2-2; 9 bases are a match to TRBD2. This CDR3 spans 14 amino acids. Germline V gene data show CDR1 as DFQATT and CDR2 as SNEGSKA (reference sequence). J was trimmed by 4 bases and V by 6 bases; bases with no gene match: 6. The chain's CDR3 is CSATRGGSTGELFF. CDR3 nucleotide sequence: TGCAGTGCCACGCGGGGGGGCAGCACCGGGGAGCTGTTTTTT.

This clonotype was counted at least ten times. The chain employs TRBV12-3 or TRBV12-4 and TRBJ1-5; TRBD1 might be the D (6 bases). The ends were cut back, 3 bases at V and 5 bases at J, with 8 bases in the middle. The length of the CDR3 is 13 residues. CDR3 residues: CASSFGGDQPQHF. The CDR3 DNA sequence: TGTGCCAGCAGTTTTGGGGGCGATCAGCCCCAGCATTTT.